Below are 6 T cell receptor beta chains sequenced from a single sample in a study of Tregs in tolerant kidney transplant recipients. Sequencing was performed with immunoSEQ multiplex PCR; in TCRdb, only in-frame clones are kept and a portion is missing. The sample holds some 110,000 clones, 85% to 95% seen once. Sequencing was done on a sample of CD4+ T cells from blood. The receptors here all came from a human donor in good health.

The chain recombines TRBV18 with TRBJ2-7; D ambiguous. Germline V lookup: CDR1 KGHSH, CDR2 LQKENI. The length of the CDR3 is 15 residues. V lost 0 bases and J lost 0, with 9 bases in between. The CDR3, as DNA: TGTGCCAGCTCACCACCGAGAGGCATCTCCTACGAGCAGTACTTC. Protein sequence: CASSPPRGISYEQYF.

This clone was seen only a few times. V is TRBV27 and J is TRBJ1-5; D is possibly TRBD1 (6 bases). Germline CDR1 and CDR2: MNHEY and SMNVEV (reference sequence). Trimming cost V 3 bases and J 2 bases, with 8 bases left between them. The length of the CDR3 is 14 residues. This CDR3 is CASSFKGGNQPQHF. DNA of the CDR3: TGTGCCAGCAGTTTTAAGGGGGGCAATCAGCCCCAGCATTTT.

The chain has TRBV6-5 and TRBJ1-1, with D tentatively TRBD1 (5 bases). V dropped 7 bases and J dropped 3 bases, with 12 bases sitting between them. The length of the CDR3 is 13 residues. CDR1 is MNHEY, CDR2 SVGAGI, per germline. The CDR3 nucleotides are TGTGCCAGCACCAACGGAGGGGACACTGAAGCTTTCTTT. It codes for CASTNGGDTEAFF.

V is TRBV6-6 and J is TRBJ2-1; the D gene is possibly TRBD1 (6 bases). CDR1 and CDR2 (germline): MNHNY, SVGAGI (reference sequence). The CDR3 is made up of 16 amino acids. The V end was cut by 4 bases, the J end by 8 bases, with 21 bases between. CDR3 nucleotide sequence: TGTGCCAGCAGTTCCGCCACCGGGACAATCGGAGATGAGCAGTTCTTC. Its protein is CASSSATGTIGDEQFF.

This clone showed up just a few times. This chain joins TRBV27 and TRBJ1-2; D call uncertain. Germline loops: CDR1 MNHEY, CDR2 SMNVEV (reference sequence). Trimming took 6 bases from V and 1 from J, leaving 24 bases between them. This CDR3 has 18 residues. CDR3 region: CASSPGSPTSIFNYGYTF. The CDR3 nucleotides are TGTGCCAGCAGCCCGGGATCTCCCACCTCGATTTTTAACTATGGCTACACCTTC.

The V and J genes are TRBV6-6 and TRBJ2-2, with D unresolved. The CDR3 extends over 13 amino acids. Trimming took off 8 bases at V and 6 bases at J, with 13 bases between the two ends. Germline CDR1 and CDR2: MNHNY and SVGAGI (reference sequence). CDR3 sequence: CASWQKVPGELFF. In nucleotides, the CDR3 is TGTGCCAGCTGGCAAAAAGTTCCCGGGGAGCTGTTTTTT.